This T cell receptor (beta chain) was identified during a study of blood T cell repertoires in COVID-19. Study context: COVID-19 samples collected from the United States, Italy and Spain covered acute and convalescent phases. T cells, B-cell-depleted T cells, or PBMCs provided the cDNA or gDNA that served as material.

As originally analysed: Researchers report that nucleated cell counts were estimated from reference gene primer amplification. Measured with immunoSEQ multiplex PCR; TCRdb has only the in-frame clones, and not every one. V and J calls and clone size are given by that table; D and trimming were obtained from the DNA. The profile covers about 310,000 clones, with roughly 90% appearing a single time and 8% to 9% taken by the ten largest. V was trimmed by 6 bases and J by 1 base, leaving 13 bases between them. The CDR3 covers 14 residues. The V gene's germline CDR1 is SGHDT and CDR2 YYEEEE. The sample comprised PBMCs or T cells enriched from blood (not recorded which). J is TRBJ2-5 and V is TRBV5-6; tentatively, D is TRBD2 (5 bases). The source is a woman under 30 who had recovered from COVID-19. CDR3 residues: CASTLGGFQETQYF. The CDR3 coding sequence is TGTGCCAGCACCCTAGGAGGATTCCAAGAGACCCAGTACTTC.